The following is a T cell receptor (beta chain) sequence with its context. Antigen specificity is unknown. CDR3 length equals 13 residues. Germline-derived CDR1 and CDR2 are SQVTM and ANQGSEA. V gave up 6 bases and J gave up 7 bases; unmatched junction bases: 6. Partitioning of CD4+ cells yielded a CD45RA+ naive subset and a CD45RA-negative memory subset. This table comes from immunoSEQ multiplex PCR, and its TCRdb copy is limited to in-frame clones, with some not included. The sample lists about 2.3 million clones; approximately 93% were seen once. The data were taken from a study of shared clonotypes between healthy human individuals. In the study overall: Three plates each covered CD4 naive and memory; CD8 naive two, CD8 memory one. Study-level points and caveats: An effect of sequencing depth on clonotype sharing among donors was expected.

The receptor's source is a man aged 18 to 29 in good health. Some clones in this sample may be carry-over from other donors' samples. The source material was naive CD4+ T cells from PBMCs. Subset of the sample: CD45RA+ positively selected. This chain links TRBV29-1 with TRBJ2-1, with TRBD1 identical over 10 bases. In DNA form, the CDR3 reads TGCAGCGTCCGGACAGGGGGAGGGAATGAGCAGTTCTTC. Its protein product is CSVRTGGGNEQFF.